The TCR beta chain under discussion was sequenced for a study of high-grade serous ovarian cancer treatment subgroups. Clones were read by immunoSEQ multiplex PCR, and TCRdb kept only the in-frame ones, dropping some. The profile shows around 9,500 clones, roughly nine tenths of them singletons. Trimming removed 6 bases from V and 2 bases from J, with 14 bases in between. The CDR3 runs 14 residues. Germline CDR1 reads SGHTA; CDR2 reads FQGNSA. Tumor samples were taken before definitive surgery or chemotherapy. This TCR was sampled from a human donor with high-grade serous ovarian cancer. Sequencing used tumor tissue. V usage is TRBV7-2 and J usage is TRBJ2-7; D is uncertain. The CDR3, as DNA: TGTGCCAGCAGTATAGACTTCTCCCCCTACGAGCAGTACTTC. The encoded protein is CASSIDFSPYEQYF.